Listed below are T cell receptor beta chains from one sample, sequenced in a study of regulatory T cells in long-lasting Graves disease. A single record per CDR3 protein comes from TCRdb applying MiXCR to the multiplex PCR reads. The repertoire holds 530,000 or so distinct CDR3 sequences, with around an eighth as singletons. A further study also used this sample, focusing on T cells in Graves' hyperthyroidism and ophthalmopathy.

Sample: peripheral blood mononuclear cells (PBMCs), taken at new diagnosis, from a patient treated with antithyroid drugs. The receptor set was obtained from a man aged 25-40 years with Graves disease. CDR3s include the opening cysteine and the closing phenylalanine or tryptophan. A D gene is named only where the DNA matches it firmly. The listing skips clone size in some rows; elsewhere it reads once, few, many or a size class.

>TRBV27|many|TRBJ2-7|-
CASSYAGSYEQYF
TGTGCCAGCAGTTACGCCGGGTCCTACGAGCAGTACTTC
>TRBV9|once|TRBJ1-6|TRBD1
CASSVGVGGSSPLHF
TGTGCCAGCAGCGTTGGGGTAGGGGGCAGTTCACCCCTCCACTTT
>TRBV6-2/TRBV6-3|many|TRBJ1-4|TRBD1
CASRRQQGDPNEKLFF
TGTGCCAGCAGACGTCAACAGGGGGACCCTAATGAAAAACTGTTTTTT
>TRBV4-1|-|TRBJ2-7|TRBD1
CASSNGQGATYEQYF
TGCGCCAGCAGCAATGGACAGGGGGCGACGTACGAGCAGTACTTC
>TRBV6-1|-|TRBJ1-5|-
CASSEPARQYSNQPQHF
TGTGCCAGCAGTGAGCCAGCTCGACAATATAGCAATCAGCCCCAGCATTTT
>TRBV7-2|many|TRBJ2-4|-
CASSPWGQGILAKNIQYF
TGTGCCAGCAGCCCTTGGGGCCAGGGGATCCTAGCCAAAAACATTCAGTACTTC
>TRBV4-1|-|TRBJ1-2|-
CASSQVGGGAGGYTF
TGCGCCAGCAGCCAGGTCGGGGGGGGCGCGGGCGGCTACACCTTC
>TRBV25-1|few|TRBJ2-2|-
CASSDSQGNTGELFF
TGTGCCAGCAGTGACTCACAGGGGAACACCGGGGAGCTGTTTTTT
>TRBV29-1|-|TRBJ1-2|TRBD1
CSVTTGGDCGYTF
TGCAGCGTCACGACAGGGGGCGACTGTGGCTACACCTTC
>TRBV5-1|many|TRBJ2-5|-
CASSFEGQGETQYF
TGCGCCAGCAGCTTTGAGGGGCAGGGAGAGACCCAGTACTTC
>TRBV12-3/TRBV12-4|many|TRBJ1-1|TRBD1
CASSRTGTYTEAFF
TGTGCCAGCTCACGGACAGGTACGTACACTGAAGCTTTCTTT
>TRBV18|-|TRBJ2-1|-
CASSPGTPTRKPPYNEQFF
TGTGCCAGCTCACCGGGAACACCAACTCGAAAACCTCCCTACAATGAGCAGTTCTTC
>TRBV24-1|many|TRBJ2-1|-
CATSPNQFF
TGTGCCACCTCCCCAAACCAGTTCTTC
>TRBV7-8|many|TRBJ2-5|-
CASSLGRFPGETQYF
TGTGCCAGCAGCTTAGGTCGGTTCCCAGGCGAGACCCAGTACTTC